Below are 29 T cell receptor beta chains sequenced from a single sample in a study of OX40 agonist ivuxolimab in advanced cancers. Profiling relied on immunoSEQ multiplex PCR, and the TCRdb table lists in-frame clones only, not all of them. The sample lists approximately 80,000 clones; roughly 89% were seen once. The specimen comprised CD4+ or CD8+ T cells sorted from blood, sampled in a trial of the OX40 agonist ivuxolimab. The source of these receptors is an adult with an advanced solid tumor such as melanoma, head and neck, liver or kidney cancer.

The chain joins TRBV28 to TRBJ2-5, with 7 bases matching TRBD1. The CDR3 sequence is 17 residues long. Germline assignment: CDR1 MDHEN and CDR2 SYDVKM. V shed 4 bases and J 5 bases; nucleotides not matched to a gene: 16. CDR3 residues: CASSSLPRGYGWETQYF. CDR3 in DNA: TGTGCCAGCAGTTCTCTCCCCAGGGGGTACGGGTGGGAGACCCAGTACTTC. Based on the CDR3 plus reference TRBV28 and TRBJ2-5, the full variable domain is DVKVTQSSRYLVKRTGEKVFLECVQDMDHENMFWYRQDPGLGLRLIYFSYDVKMKEKGDIPEGYSVSREKKERFSLILESASTNQTSMYLCASSSLPRGYGWETQYFGPGTRLLVL.

This chain connects TRBV4-3 to TRBJ2-5; no clear D. Germline V gives CDR1 LGHNA, CDR2 YSLEER. Trimming removed 3 bases from V and 3 bases from J, with 11 bases in between. CDR3 length: 14 amino acids. The DNA of the CDR3 is TGCGCCAGCAGCCATTCGGGCCCGGAAGAGACCCAGTACTTC. As protein: CASSHSGPEETQYF.

This chain links TRBV28 with TRBJ1-5; D gene unclear. Trimming pared 6 bases from V and 5 bases from J, leaving 5 bases between. The CDR3 is 11 amino acids. Germline assignment: CDR1 MDHEN and CDR2 SYDVKM. The chain's CDR3 is CASSLDQPQHF. The DNA of the CDR3 is TGTGCCAGCAGCCTTGATCAGCCCCAGCATTTT.

This clone was observed once. The chain uses TRBV9 and TRBJ1-2; 9 bases match TRBD1. Trimming removed 2 bases from V and 2 bases from J; junction bases left unmatched: 1. There are 14 residues in the CDR3. Germline V gives CDR1 SGDLS, CDR2 YYNGEE. The CDR3 bases are TGTGCCAGCAGCGTCGGGACAGGGAACTATGGCTACACCTTC. Protein product: CASSVGTGNYGYTF.

The rearrangement uses TRBV7-9 and TRBJ2-3; 7 bases map to TRBD1. Germline V gene sequence: CDR1 SEHNR, CDR2 FQNEAQ (reference sequence). Trimming cost V 5 bases and J 2 bases; bases outside gene matches: 4. The CDR3 spans 14 residues. The CDR3 DNA reads TGTGCCAGCAGCCTGGGACAGTACACAGATACGCAGTATTTT. This encodes CASSLGQYTDTQYF.

The DNA for the CDR3 is TGTGCCAGCAGCACGGGACTAGCGGGGGGGGCCGGAGAGACCCAGTACTTC. Translated, it gives CASSTGLAGGAGETQYF. The V call is TRBV11-2, the J call TRBJ2-5; 16 bases are a match to TRBD2. This CDR3 has 17 residues. In germline, CDR1 is SGHAT, CDR2 FQNNGV. J gave up 4 bases and V 5 bases, and 7 bases lay outside the gene matches.

The chain is built from TRBV29-1 and TRBJ2-1, with a possible D match to TRBD1 (6 bases). Germline V CDR1 and CDR2: SQVTM, ANQGSEA. With 6 bases removed from V and 8 bases from J, the gap between germline ends came to 11 bases. This CDR3 is 11 amino acids long. CDR3 sequence reads: CSVHRAYEQFF. The CDR3 bases are TGCAGCGTACACAGGGCTTATGAGCAGTTCTTC.

The J gene is TRBJ2-1, the V gene TRBV6-5; D remains unclear. The germline V gene encodes CDR1 MNHEY and CDR2 SVGAGI. V was cut by 5 bases and J by 4 bases, with 9 bases left in between. This CDR3 comprises 13 residues. The CDR3 loop is CASSPGPYNEQFF. The CDR3 nucleotides read TGTGCCAGCAGTCCTGGGCCATACAATGAGCAGTTCTTC.

The chain is built from TRBV4-2 and TRBJ2-3; 8 bases are shared with TRBD2. V was pared by 1 base and J by 2 bases, with 5 bases of the junction left unmatched. This CDR3 region has 16 residues. CDR1 and CDR2 from the germline V gene are LGHNA and YNFKEQ. The CDR3 protein is CASSQGYSGDTDTQYF. In DNA, the CDR3 is TGTGCCAGCAGCCAAGGTTATAGCGGGGACACAGATACGCAGTATTTT.

The chain combines TRBV5-1 with TRBJ2-7; TRBD2 is a possible D gene (6 bases). The CDR3 consists of 13 residues. V was shortened by 5 bases and J by 0 bases, with 9 bases between the two germline ends. Germline values: CDR1 SGHRS, CDR2 YFSETQ. CDR3 sequence reads: CASSMGGSYEQYF. The CDR3 region has the DNA TGCGCCAGCAGTATGGGGGGCTCCTACGAGCAGTACTTC.

This rearrangement joins TRBV6-5 to TRBJ1-2; TRBD1 agrees at 11 bases. The CDR3 contains 14 residues. Germline values: CDR1 MNHEY, CDR2 SVGAGI. The ends lost 6 bases at V and 6 bases at J; junction bases unmatched: 6. For the CDR3, the DNA is TGTGCCAGCAGGGCTCCGGGACAGGGGGATGGCTACACCTTC. This encodes CASRAPGQGDGYTF.

V gene TRBV5-5 combines with J gene TRBJ2-1; TRBD1 agrees at 7 bases. With 3 bases clipped from V and 9 bases from J, the junction kept 6 bases outside the gene matches. The germline V gene encodes CDR1 SGHKS and CDR2 YYEKEE (reference sequence). The length of the CDR3 is 13 residues. CDR3 sequence: CASSSQGVGEQFF. The CDR3 nucleotides are TGTGCCAGCAGCTCGCAGGGGGTCGGTGAGCAGTTCTTC.

This rearrangement joins TRBV6-1 to TRBJ1-2, with 7 bases that match TRBD1. This CDR3 has 14 amino acids. V lost 7 bases and J lost 2; bases outside the gene matches: 7. Germline values: CDR1 MNHNS, CDR2 SASEGT. DNA for the CDR3: TGTGCCAGCAACTCAGGGGGGAGAAACTATGGCTACACCTTC. Encoded protein: CASNSGGRNYGYTF.

J is TRBJ2-3 and V is TRBV5-1; D unresolved. CDR3 length: 12 residues. Trimming left V 3 bases short and J 2 bases short, with 4 bases between. Germline V lookup: CDR1 SGHRS, CDR2 YFSETQ. For the CDR3, the DNA is TGCGCCAGCAGCTCCTCCACAGATACGCAGTATTTT. Protein product: CASSSSTDTQYF.

The chain uses TRBV6-6 and TRBJ1-3; TRBD1 matches at 8 bases. After removal of 2 bases from V and 4 bases from J, the junction contained 4 bases not matched to a gene. The CDR3 length is 15 residues. In germline, CDR1 is MNHNY, CDR2 SVGAGI (reference sequence). CDR3 in amino acids: CASSYSQGAGNTIYF. CDR3 DNA: TGTGCCAGCAGTTACAGTCAGGGGGCCGGAAACACCATATATTTT.

The V call is TRBV6-6, the J call TRBJ1-4; D not resolved. The CDR3 sequence is 15 residues long. Germline CDR1 MNHNY, CDR2 SVGAGI (reference sequence). V shed 2 bases and J shed 3 bases, with 10 bases lying between them. The CDR3 DNA is TGTGCCAGCAGTTACATGAGGACCTCTAATGAAAAACTGTTTTTT. Translating it yields CASSYMRTSNEKLFF.

This CDR3 reads CASSYGRGLTYEQYF. In DNA form, the CDR3 reads TGTGCCAGCAGTTACGGGCGGGGCCTTACCTACGAGCAGTACTTC. The chain combines TRBV6-5 with TRBJ2-7; tentative D call: TRBD2 (6 bases). This CDR3 region has 15 residues. From germline, CDR1 is MNHEY and CDR2 SVGAGI. The V end was cut by 2 bases, the J end by 2 bases, with 13 bases between.

This rearrangement joins TRBV5-6 to TRBJ2-1, with D possibly being TRBD2 (7 bases). This CDR3 is 15 amino acids long. The V and J ends lost 4 bases and 6 bases respectively, with 17 bases between them. CDR1 and CDR2 from the germline V gene are SGHDT and YYEEEE. In DNA, the CDR3 is TGTGCCAGCAGCCCGGGGGGCCGTTTCATCAATGAGCAGTTCTTC. Translated: CASSPGGRFINEQFF.

This rearrangement joins TRBV6-5 to TRBJ2-7; tentatively, D is TRBD1 (6 bases). Germline CDR1 is MNHEY and CDR2 is SVGAGI. Trimming took off 0 bases at V and 0 bases at J, with 12 bases between the two ends. This CDR3 has 16 amino acids. CDR3 bases: TGTGCCAGCAGTTACTCTTTGGACAGCAGCTCCTACGAGCAGTACGTC. This sequence encodes CASSYSLDSSSYEQYV.

This clone was counted a few times. V usage is TRBV11-2 and J usage is TRBJ1-1, with 8 bases matching TRBD1. The CDR3 covers 15 residues. V lost 3 bases and J lost 1; bases outside the gene matches: 4. CDR1 and CDR2 (germline): SGHAT, FQNNGV. The CDR3 DNA reads as TGTGCCAGCAGCTTTTACAGGGGGACGAACACTGAAGCTTTCTTT. This codes for CASSFYRGTNTEAFF.

This chain uses TRBV6-6 with TRBJ1-5; tentative D call: TRBD1 (5 bases). The CDR3 runs to 14 residues. CDR1 MNHNY and CDR2 SVGAGI come from the germline V gene (reference sequence). Trimming removed 8 bases from V and 4 bases from J, with 15 bases in between. Here the CDR3 reads CASRPGPFNQPQHF. For the CDR3, the DNA is TGTGCCAGCCGACCGGGGCCCTTTAATCAGCCCCAGCATTTT.

J is TRBJ1-1 and V is TRBV5-1; TRBD1 matches at 8 bases. The J segment lost 4 bases and the V segment lost 1 base, leaving 6 bases of the junction unmatched. This CDR3 is built from 15 residues. CDR1 SGHRS and CDR2 YFSETQ come from the germline V gene. The CDR3 loop reads CASSLSPTGATEAFF. CDR3 DNA: TGCGCCAGCAGCTTGTCCCCGACAGGGGCCACTGAAGCTTTCTTT.

This rearrangement joins TRBV28 to TRBJ2-1; D may match TRBD1 or TRBD2 (6 bases each). The CDR3 runs 17 residues. The V and J ends lost 6 bases and 5 bases respectively, with 23 bases between them. Germline assignment: CDR1 MDHEN and CDR2 SYDVKM. The DNA for the CDR3 is TGTGCCAGCAGCGTACACCCGGGTGGGGGGCCGCACAATGAGCAGTTCTTC. Translated, it gives CASSVHPGGGPHNEQFF.

The gene calls are TRBV5-1 and TRBJ2-7; 13 positions agree with TRBD2. Germline trimming cut 3 bases from V and 3 bases from J; bases unmatched to any gene: 3. This CDR3 contains 15 residues. Germline lookup yields CDR1 SGHRS and CDR2 YFSETQ. The chain's CDR3 is CASSWGTSGVYEQYF. CDR3 coding DNA: TGCGCCAGCAGCTGGGGGACTAGCGGGGTCTACGAGCAGTACTTC. Full variable domain (missing parts from reference TRBV5-1 and TRBJ2-7): KAGVTQTPRYLIKTRGQQVTLSCSPISGHRSVSWYQQTPGQGLQFLFEYFSETQRNKGNFPGRFSGRQFSNSRSEMNVSTLELGDSALYLCASSWGTSGVYEQYFGPGTRLTVT.

The chain combines TRBV2 with TRBJ2-6, with D possibly being TRBD1 (5 bases). The CDR3 has 13 amino acids. V lost 11 bases and J lost 5, with 13 bases in between. Germline V gives CDR1 SNHLY, CDR2 FYNNEI. The CDR3 here is CADRVSRANVLTF. Written as DNA, the CDR3 is TGTGCCGACAGAGTTTCTAGGGCCAACGTCCTGACTTTC.

This chain uses TRBV7-9 with TRBJ2-3, with a possible D match to TRBD2 (6 bases). The CDR3 runs to 15 residues. Between the trimmed V and J ends, which lost 0 bases and 2 bases, there was a span of 9 bases. Germline CDR1 and CDR2: SEHNR and FQNEAQ (reference sequence). In DNA form, the CDR3 reads TGTGCCAGCAGCTTAGCGGGGGGACCCACAGATACGCAGTATTTT. Translating it yields CASSLAGGPTDTQYF.

This chain uses TRBV19 with TRBJ1-1; D unresolved. Germline assignment: CDR1 LNHDA and CDR2 SQIVND (reference sequence). The ends were cut back, 1 base at V and 4 bases at J, with 7 bases in the middle. This CDR3 region has 13 residues. Here the CDR3 reads CASSIGKLTEAFF. The CDR3 region has the DNA TGTGCCAGTAGTATAGGTAAGCTCACTGAAGCTTTCTTT.

DNA of the CDR3: TGCAGCGTTGAAGCACAGGGTAGCTCCTACAATGAGCAGTTCTTC. It translates to CSVEAQGSSYNEQFF. The chain employs TRBV29-1 and TRBJ2-1, with a tentative D call TRBD1 (6 bases). Per germline, CDR1 SQVTM and CDR2 ANQGSEA. Trimming cost V 1 base and J 0 bases, with 10 bases left between them. This CDR3 has 15 residues.

V is TRBV19 and J is TRBJ2-1; possibly TRBD2 for D (5 bases). The V end lost 3 bases, the J end lost 10 bases, and 19 bases lay between the germline ends. Germline CDR1 reads LNHDA; CDR2 reads SQIVND (reference sequence). The CDR3 has 15 residues. The CDR3 DNA reads TGTGCCAGTAGTATCTCTGGAGCGGCTCTCCAAGAGCAGTTCTTC. It specifies CASSISGAALQEQFF.